This T cell receptor (beta chain) was retrieved from a study of CD8+ T cells in alopecia areata. RNA extraction was followed by reverse transcription into cDNA, which acted as the sequencing template. Measured with immunoSEQ multiplex PCR; TCRdb has only the in-frame clones, and not every one. In the table there are 210,000 or so clones, approximately 65% of which are singletons. Regarding treatment: oral pan-JAK inhibitor, 5-10 mg twice daily. Isolation of CD4+ and CD8+ T cells from PBMCs was achieved by sorting. General study findings and limits: Between patients, shared TCR sequences were less clear than in mice. This was possibly due in part to HLA diversity in the patient population.

Concerning this clone: The antigen remains unidentified. The same CDR3 also results from other DNA sequences found in this sample.

V was pared by 4 bases and J by 4 bases, with 10 bases between. From germline, CDR1 is SQVTM and CDR2 ANQGSEA. The CDR3 spans 12 residues. The chain combines TRBV29-1 with TRBJ1-2; no clear D gene. The TCR was taken from a human donor with alopecia areata. The sequences come from CD4+ T cells sorted from blood, collected at approximately week 44, from a patient treated with tofacitinib. The CDR3 sequence: CSVGEGGYGYTF. CDR3 DNA: TGCAGCGTTGGTGAGGGTGGCTATGGCTACACCTTC.